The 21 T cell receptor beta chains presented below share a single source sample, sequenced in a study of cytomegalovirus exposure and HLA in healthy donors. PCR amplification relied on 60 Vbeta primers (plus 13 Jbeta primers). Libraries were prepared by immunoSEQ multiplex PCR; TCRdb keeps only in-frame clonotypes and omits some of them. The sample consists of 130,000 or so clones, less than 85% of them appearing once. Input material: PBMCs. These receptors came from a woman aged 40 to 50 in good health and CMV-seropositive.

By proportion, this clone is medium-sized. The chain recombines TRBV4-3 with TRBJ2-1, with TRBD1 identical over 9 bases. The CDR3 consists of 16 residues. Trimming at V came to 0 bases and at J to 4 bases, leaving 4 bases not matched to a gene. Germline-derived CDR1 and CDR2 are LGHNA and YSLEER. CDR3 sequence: CASSQEGQGSYNEQFF. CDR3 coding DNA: TGCGCCAGCAGCCAAGAAGGACAGGGGTCGTACAATGAGCAGTTCTTC.

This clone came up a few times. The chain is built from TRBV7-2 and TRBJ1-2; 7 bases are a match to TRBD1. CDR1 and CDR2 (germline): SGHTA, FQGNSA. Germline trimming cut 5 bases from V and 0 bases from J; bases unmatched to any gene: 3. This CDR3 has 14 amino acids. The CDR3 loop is CASSRDSSNYGYTF. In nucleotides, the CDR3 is TGTGCCAGCAGCCGGGACAGCTCTAACTATGGCTACACCTTC.

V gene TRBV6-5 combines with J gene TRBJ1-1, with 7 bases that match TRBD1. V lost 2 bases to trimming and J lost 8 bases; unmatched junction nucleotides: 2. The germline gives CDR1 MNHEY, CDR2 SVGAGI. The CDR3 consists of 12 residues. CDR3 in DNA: TGTGCCAGCAGTTACACGACAGGGGAAGCTTTCTTT. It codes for CASSYTTGEAFF.

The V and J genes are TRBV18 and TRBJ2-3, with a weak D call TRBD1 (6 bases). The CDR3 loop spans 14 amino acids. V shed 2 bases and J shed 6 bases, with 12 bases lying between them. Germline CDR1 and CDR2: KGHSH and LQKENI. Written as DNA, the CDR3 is TGTGCCAGCTCACCAAACCGGGACACGGATACGCAGTATTTT. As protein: CASSPNRDTDTQYF.

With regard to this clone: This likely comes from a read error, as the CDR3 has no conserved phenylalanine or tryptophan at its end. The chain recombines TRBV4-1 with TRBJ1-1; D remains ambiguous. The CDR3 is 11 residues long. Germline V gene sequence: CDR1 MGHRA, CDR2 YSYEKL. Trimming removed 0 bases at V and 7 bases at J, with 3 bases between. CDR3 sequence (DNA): TGCGCCAGCAGCCAAGATATTGAAGCTTTCCTT. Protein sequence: CASSQDIEAFL.

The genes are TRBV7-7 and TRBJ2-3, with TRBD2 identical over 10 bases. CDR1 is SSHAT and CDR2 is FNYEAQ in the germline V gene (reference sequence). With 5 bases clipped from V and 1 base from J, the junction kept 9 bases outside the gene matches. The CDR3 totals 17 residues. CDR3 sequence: CASSPDSGGYGTDTQYF. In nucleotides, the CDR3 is TGTGCCAGCAGCCCTGATAGCGGGGGGTATGGCACAGATACGCAGTATTTT. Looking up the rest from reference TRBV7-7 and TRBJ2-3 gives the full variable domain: GAGVSQSPRYKVTKRGQDVTLRCDPISSHATLYWYQQALGQGPEFLTYFNYEAQPDKSGLPSDRFSAERPEGSISTLTIQRTEQRDSAMYRCASSPDSGGYGTDTQYFGPGTRLTVL.

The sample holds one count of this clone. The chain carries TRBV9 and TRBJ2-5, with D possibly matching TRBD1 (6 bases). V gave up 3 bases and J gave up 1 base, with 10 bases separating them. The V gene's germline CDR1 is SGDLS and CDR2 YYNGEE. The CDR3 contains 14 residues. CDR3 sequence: CASSDGQFQETQYF. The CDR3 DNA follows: TGTGCCAGCAGCGATGGACAGTTCCAAGAGACCCAGTACTTC.

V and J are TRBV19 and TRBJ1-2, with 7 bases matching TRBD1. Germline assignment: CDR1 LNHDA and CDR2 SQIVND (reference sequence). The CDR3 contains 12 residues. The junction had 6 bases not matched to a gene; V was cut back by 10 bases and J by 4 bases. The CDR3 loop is CATRTGAYGYTF. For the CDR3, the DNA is TGTGCCACCCGAACAGGGGCCTATGGCTACACCTTC.

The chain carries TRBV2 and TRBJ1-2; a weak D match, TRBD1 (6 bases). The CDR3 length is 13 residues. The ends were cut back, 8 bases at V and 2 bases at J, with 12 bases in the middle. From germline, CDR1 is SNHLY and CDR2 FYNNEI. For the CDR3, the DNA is TGTGCCAGCCAAGGGGGATTCAACTATGGCTACACCTTC. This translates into CASQGGFNYGYTF.

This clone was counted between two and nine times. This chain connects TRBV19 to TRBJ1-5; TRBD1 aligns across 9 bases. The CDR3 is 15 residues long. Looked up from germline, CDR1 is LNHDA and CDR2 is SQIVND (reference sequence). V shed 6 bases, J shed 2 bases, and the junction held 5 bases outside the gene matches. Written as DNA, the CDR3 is TGTGCCAGTAGATGGGACAGGGCTGGCAATCAGCCCCAGCATTTT. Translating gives CASRWDRAGNQPQHF.

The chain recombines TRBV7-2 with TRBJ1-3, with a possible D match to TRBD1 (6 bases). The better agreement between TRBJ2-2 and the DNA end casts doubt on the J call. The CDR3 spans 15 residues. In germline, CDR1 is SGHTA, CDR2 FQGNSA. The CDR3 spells CASSYTGIWPGELFF. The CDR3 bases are TGTGCCAGCAGCTATACAGGGATTTGGCCCGGGGAGCTGTTTTTT.

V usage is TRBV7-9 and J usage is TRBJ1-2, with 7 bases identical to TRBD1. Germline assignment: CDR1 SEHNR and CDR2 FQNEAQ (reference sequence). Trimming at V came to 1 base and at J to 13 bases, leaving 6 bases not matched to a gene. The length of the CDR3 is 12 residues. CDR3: CASSLEGGEGTF. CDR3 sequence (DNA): TGTGCCAGCAGCTTAGAAGGGGGCGAGGGCACCTTC.

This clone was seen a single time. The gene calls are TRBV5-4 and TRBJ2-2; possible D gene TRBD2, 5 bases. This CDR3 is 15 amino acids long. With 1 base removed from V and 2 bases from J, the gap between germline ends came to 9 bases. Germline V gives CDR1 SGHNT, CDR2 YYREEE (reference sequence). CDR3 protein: CASSLLTTNTGELFF. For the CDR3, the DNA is TGTGCCAGCAGCTTGTTGACTACCAACACCGGGGAGCTGTTTTTT.

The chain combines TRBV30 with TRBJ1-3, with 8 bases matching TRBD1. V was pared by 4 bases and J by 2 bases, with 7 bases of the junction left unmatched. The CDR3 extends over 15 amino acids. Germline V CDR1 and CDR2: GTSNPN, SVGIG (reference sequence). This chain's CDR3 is CAWTRQGKAGNTIYF. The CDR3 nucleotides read TGTGCCTGGACCAGACAGGGGAAGGCTGGAAACACCATATATTTT.

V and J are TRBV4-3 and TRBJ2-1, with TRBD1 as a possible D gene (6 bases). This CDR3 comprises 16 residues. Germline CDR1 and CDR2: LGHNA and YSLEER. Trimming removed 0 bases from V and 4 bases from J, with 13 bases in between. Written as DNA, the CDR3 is TGCGCCAGCAGCCAAGAAGGGCAGGGGACATACAATGAGCAGTTCTTC. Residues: CASSQEGQGTYNEQFF.

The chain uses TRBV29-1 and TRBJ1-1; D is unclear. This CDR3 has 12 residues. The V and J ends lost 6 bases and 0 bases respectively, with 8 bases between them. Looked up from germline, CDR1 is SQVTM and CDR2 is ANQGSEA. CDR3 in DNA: TGCAGCGTCCTAAGTCTGAACACTGAAGCTTTCTTT. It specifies CSVLSLNTEAFF.

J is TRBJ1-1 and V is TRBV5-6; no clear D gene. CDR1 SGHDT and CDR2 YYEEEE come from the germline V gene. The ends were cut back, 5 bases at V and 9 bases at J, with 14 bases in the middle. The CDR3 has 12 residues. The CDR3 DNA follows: TGTGCCAGCAGGGCGGGCCCAAGCCAAGCTTTCTTT. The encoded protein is CASRAGPSQAFF.

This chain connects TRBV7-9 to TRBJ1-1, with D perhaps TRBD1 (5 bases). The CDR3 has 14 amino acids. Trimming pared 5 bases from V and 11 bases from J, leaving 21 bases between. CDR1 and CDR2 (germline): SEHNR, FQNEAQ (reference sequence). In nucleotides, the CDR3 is TGTGCCAGCAGCATTGGCGGGGGGGTGCAGCGGGCTTTCTTT. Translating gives CASSIGGGVQRAFF.

The CDR3 coding sequence is TGCGCCAGCAGCCGAACAACAGGGGGCGCGGGCACTGAAGCTTTCTTT. It encodes CASSRTTGGAGTEAFF. The rearrangement uses TRBV4-3 and TRBJ1-1, with 9 bases identical to TRBD1. CDR1 is LGHNA, CDR2 YSLEER, per germline. The CDR3 loop spans 16 amino acids. Unmatched junction bases numbered 10, after V lost 4 bases and J lost 4 bases.

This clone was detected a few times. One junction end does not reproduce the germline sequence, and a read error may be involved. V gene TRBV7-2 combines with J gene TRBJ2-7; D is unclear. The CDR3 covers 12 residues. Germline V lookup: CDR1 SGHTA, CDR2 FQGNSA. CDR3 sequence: CASSLDHENFNF. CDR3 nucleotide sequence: TGTGCCAGCAGCTTAGATCATGAGAATTTCAACTTC. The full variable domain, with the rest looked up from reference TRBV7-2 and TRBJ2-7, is GAGVSQSPSNKVTEKGKDVELRCDPISGHTALYWYRQSLGQGLEFLIYFQGNSAPDKSGLPSDRFSAERTGGSVSTLTIQRTQQEDSAVYLCASSLDHENFNFGPGTRLTVT.

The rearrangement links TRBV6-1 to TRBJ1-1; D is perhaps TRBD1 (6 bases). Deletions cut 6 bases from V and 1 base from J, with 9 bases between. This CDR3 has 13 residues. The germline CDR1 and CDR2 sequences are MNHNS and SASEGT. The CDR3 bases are TGTGCCAGCAGGGGGACAAGGAACACTGAAGCTTTCTTT. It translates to CASRGTRNTEAFF.